The entry that follows covers one TCR beta chain sequence. Its cognate antigen is unknown. Pooling covered second doses at about 4 or about 12 weeks. Assay: immunoSEQ multiplex PCR; the TCRdb copy retains only in-frame clones and omits some. The sample comprises around 78,000 clones, around 90% of which are singletons, and over 1.2% rests with the top ten. Trimming took off 6 bases at V and 0 bases at J, with 9 bases between the two ends. Germline V lookup: CDR1 MNHNY, CDR2 SVGAGI (reference sequence). The CDR3 is 14 residues long. The data belong to a study of T cell responses to AZD1222 COVID-19 vaccine. Study conclusions and caveats: Among the donors, most were white British and more were female, and clonal diversity was possibly underestimated. The number of AZD1222 recipients seropositive at baseline was only 5 to 7. With two AZD1222 doses given, Spike-specific TCR breadth and depth both rose.

Here the sequenced sample was peripheral blood, taken 28 days after the second AZD1222 dose. This receptor was identified in an adult who received the AZD1222 COVID-19 vaccine. V usage is TRBV6-6 and J usage is TRBJ1-3; D remains unclear. The CDR3 here is CASSLLDSGNTIYF. The DNA for the CDR3 is TGTGCCAGCAGCCTCCTCGACTCTGGAAACACCATATATTTT.